The 14 T cell receptor beta chains below were found in one sample sequenced in a study of cytomegalovirus exposure and HLA in healthy donors. The PCR employed 60 Vbeta primers together with 13 Jbeta primers. Assay: immunoSEQ multiplex PCR; the TCRdb copy retains only in-frame clones and omits some. The sample yields roughly 98,000 clones, about 80% seen once. The material sequenced was PBMCs. These receptor sequences come from a man between 18 and 29 years old in good health and CMV-seropositive.

The chain employs TRBV15 and TRBJ2-3; 7 nucleotides align to TRBD1. CDR1 is LNHNV, CDR2 YYDKDF, per germline (reference sequence). The CDR3 contains 16 residues. Trimming cost V 3 bases and J 2 bases; bases outside gene matches: 8. The CDR3 here is CATSRDTGTDTDTQYF. The CDR3 region has the DNA TGTGCCACCAGCAGGGACACCGGGACAGACACAGATACGCAGTATTTT.

V gene TRBV5-1 combines with J gene TRBJ1-1; D call uncertain. The germline gives CDR1 SGHRS, CDR2 YFSETQ. Trimming took off 0 bases at V and 0 bases at J, with 12 bases between the two ends. The CDR3 extends over 16 amino acids. Here the CDR3 reads CASSLGKDAVNTEAFF. DNA of the CDR3: TGCGCCAGCAGCTTGGGAAAAGATGCGGTGAACACTGAAGCTTTCTTT.

A few counts support this clone. CDR3 region: CAVDTAGGPGETQYF. As DNA, the CDR3 is TGTGCCGTCGACACAGCGGGGGGGCCTGGGGAGACCCAGTACTTC. The chain combines TRBV30 with TRBJ2-5; 10 bases are shared with TRBD2. The CDR3 runs to 15 residues. The germline gives CDR1 GTSNPN, CDR2 SVGIG (reference sequence). V trimming: 8 bases; J trimming: 5 bases; junction bases outside the gene matches: 14.

This clone was detected once. The chain links TRBV11-2 to TRBJ1-3; possible D gene TRBD1, 5 bases. Germline CDR1 SGHAT, CDR2 FQNNGV. This CDR3 contains 15 residues. The V end was cut by 4 bases, the J end by 0 bases, with 10 bases between. CDR3 in amino acids: CASSSQTVSGNTIYF. The DNA for the CDR3 is TGTGCCAGCAGCTCCCAGACAGTCTCTGGAAACACCATATATTTT.

The V gene is TRBV30, the J gene TRBJ1-1; D unresolved. The length of the CDR3 is 11 residues. Germline CDR1 reads GTSNPN; CDR2 reads SVGIG (reference sequence). The ends were cut back, 7 bases at V and 1 base at J, with 7 bases in the middle. CDR3 sequence: CASKRNTEAFF. The DNA of the CDR3 is TGTGCCTCCAAGCGGAACACTGAAGCTTTCTTT.

This chain links TRBV5-4 with TRBJ1-1, with 7 bases aligning to TRBD1. With V trimmed by 3 bases and J by 10 bases, 9 bases remained unmatched. The V gene's germline CDR1 is SGHNT and CDR2 YYREEE (reference sequence). CDR3 size: 13 residues. The CDR3 reads CASSSGTVGAAFF. The CDR3 coding sequence is TGTGCCAGCAGCTCGGGGACAGTGGGGGCAGCTTTCTTT.

V is TRBV28 and J is TRBJ1-3; D possibly corresponds to TRBD1 (5 bases). There are 14 residues in the CDR3. V lost 8 bases to trimming and J lost 4 bases, with 15 bases between them. Germline lookup yields CDR1 MDHEN and CDR2 SYDVKM. CDR3 sequence: CASSIRGSGNTIYF. CDR3 nucleotides: TGTGCCAGCTCGATACGGGGGTCCGGAAACACCATATATTTT.

The chain uses TRBV7-8 and TRBJ1-1; D is unclear. Germline CDR1 reads SGHVS; CDR2 reads FQNEAQ. The CDR3 spans 14 residues. V dropped 5 bases and J dropped 0 bases, with 10 bases sitting between them. This CDR3 is CASSPSDMNTEAFF. CDR3 nucleotide sequence: TGTGCCAGCAGCCCCTCCGACATGAACACTGAAGCTTTCTTT.

The chain joins TRBV2 to TRBJ2-1; D is unclear. The V and J ends lost 4 bases and 5 bases respectively, with 6 bases between them. CDR1 SNHLY and CDR2 FYNNEI come from the germline V gene. CDR3 length equals 12 residues. This CDR3 reads CASSAGNNEQFF. In DNA, the CDR3 is TGTGCCAGCAGTGCAGGAAACAATGAGCAGTTCTTC.

Regarding this clone: One end of the junction does not line up with germline, which may come from a read error. This rearrangement joins TRBV7-9 to TRBJ1-2; tentative D call: TRBD1 (5 bases). The CDR3 runs 14 residues. Germline CDR1 is SEHNR and CDR2 is FQNEAQ (reference sequence). The CDR3 is CASSLGQSLQGTNF. CDR3 bases: TGTGCCAGCAGCTTAGGACAAAGCTTGCAGGGTACCAACTTC.

The chain recombines TRBV19 with TRBJ2-7; 9 bases map to TRBD1. Trimming took 6 bases from V and 2 from J; bases not matched to a gene: 11. The CDR3 covers 16 residues. Germline CDR1 LNHDA, CDR2 SQIVND (reference sequence). CDR3 loop: CASSLGTGTITYEQYF. CDR3 DNA sequence: TGTGCCAGTAGCCTCGGGACAGGGACGATAACCTACGAGCAGTACTTC. Together with reference TRBV19 and TRBJ2-7, the CDR3 gives the full variable domain: DGGITQSPKYLFRKEGQNVTLSCEQNLNHDAMYWYRQDPGQGLRLIYYSQIVNDFQKGDIAEGYSVSREKKESFPLTVTSAQKNPTAFYLCASSLGTGTITYEQYFGPGTRLTVT.

This chain connects TRBV28 to TRBJ2-6, with D unresolved. V lost 7 bases and J lost 0, with 7 bases in between. The CDR3 has 14 residues. Germline V gene data show CDR1 as MDHEN and CDR2 as SYDVKM. CDR3 region: CASTGTSGANVLTF. CDR3 nucleotides: TGTGCCAGCACGGGTACCTCTGGGGCCAACGTCCTGACTTTC.

The rearrangement joins TRBV7-9 to TRBJ2-1, with TRBD1 matching 10 bases. CDR1 and CDR2 from the germline V gene are SEHNR and FQNEAQ (reference sequence). The length of the CDR3 is 16 residues. With V trimmed by 5 bases and J by 7 bases, 11 bases remained unmatched. The CDR3 DNA reads TGTGCCAGCAGCCCATCCGGGACAGGGGTATGGAATGAGCAGTTCTTC. It specifies CASSPSGTGVWNEQFF.

This clone occurred a few times. DNA of the CDR3: TGTGCCTGGGGTTCAGGGTATGGCTACACCTTC. Residues: CAWGSGYGYTF. This chain links TRBV30 with TRBJ1-2; D possibly corresponds to TRBD1 (5 bases). The germline CDR1 and CDR2 sequences are GTSNPN and SVGIG (reference sequence). This CDR3 region has 11 residues. Trimming left V 5 bases short and J 5 bases short, with 9 bases between.